These 23 T cell receptor beta chains were all obtained from the same sample, sequenced in a study of blood T cell repertoires in COVID-19. The method was immunoSEQ multiplex PCR; TCRdb's version includes in-frame clones alone and lacks a portion of them. Of approximately 110,000 clones listed, roughly nine tenths are singletons. The specimen was peripheral blood. The receptors were gathered from a middle-aged man with COVID-19, enrolled during active disease.

The rearrangement joins TRBV2 to TRBJ1-4, with TRBD1 matching over 8 bases. CDR1 and CDR2 from the germline V gene are SNHLY and FYNNEI. The junction had 5 bases not matched to a gene; V was cut back by 7 bases and J by 7 bases. The CDR3 extends over 13 amino acids. CDR3 bases: TGTGCCAGCACGAGGACAGGGACTGAAAAACTGTTTTTT. As protein: CASTRTGTEKLFF.

The V and J genes are TRBV28 and TRBJ1-2; possibly TRBD1 for D (6 bases). Germline V lookup: CDR1 MDHEN, CDR2 SYDVKM. CDR3 length: 12 residues. V was trimmed by 6 bases and J by 7 bases, leaving 12 bases between them. The CDR3 here is CASRPRGSGYTF. The CDR3 bases are TGTGCCAGCAGACCTAGGGGGTCTGGCTACACCTTC.

The genes are TRBV7-9 and TRBJ2-7, with 7 nucleotides matching TRBD1. The CDR3 spans 14 residues. Germline assignment: CDR1 SEHNR and CDR2 FQNEAQ (reference sequence). J gave up 2 bases and V 1 base, and 2 bases lay outside the gene matches. The CDR3 here is CASSLGQGAYEQYF. As DNA, the CDR3 is TGTGCCAGCAGCTTAGGTCAGGGGGCCTACGAGCAGTACTTC.

This sequence joins TRBV19 and TRBJ2-1, with 10 bases lining up with TRBD2. Germline CDR1 is LNHDA and CDR2 is SQIVND (reference sequence). The CDR3 totals 15 residues. Unmatched junction bases numbered 6, after V lost 3 bases and J lost 7 bases. The CDR3 DNA is TGTGCCAGTAGTATGATTGCTAGCGGGAGAAATGAGCAGTTCTTC. Its protein product is CASSMIASGRNEQFF.

The V call is TRBV5-1, the J call TRBJ1-2, with TRBD1 matching over 7 bases. Germline-derived CDR1 and CDR2 are SGHRS and YFSETQ. The junction had 7 bases not matched to a gene; V was cut back by 4 bases and J by 4 bases. CDR3 length: 14 residues. As DNA, the CDR3 is TGCGCCAGCAGCATGGAGGGACAGTCCTATGGCTACACCTTC. Protein: CASSMEGQSYGYTF.

The rearrangement uses TRBV29-1 and TRBJ2-1; maybe TRBD1 (5 bases). Germline V gene sequence: CDR1 SQVTM, CDR2 ANQGSEA. The V end lost 6 bases, the J end lost 1 base, and 13 bases lay between the germline ends. This CDR3 is 14 amino acids long. The CDR3 nucleotides read TGCAGCGTGGGGCCCCACGGATCCTACAATGAGCAGTTCTTC. Amino acids: CSVGPHGSYNEQFF.

This clone is a singleton in its sample. V gene TRBV30 combines with J gene TRBJ1-2; D may be TRBD1 (6 bases). The germline V gene encodes CDR1 GTSNPN and CDR2 SVGIG (reference sequence). Trimming removed 8 bases at V and 6 bases at J, with 13 bases between. This CDR3 is built from 11 residues. CDR3 loop: CAGYRVDGYTF. CDR3 DNA: TGTGCCGGGTACAGGGTAGATGGCTACACCTTC.

The V gene is TRBV6-2 or TRBV6-3, the J gene TRBJ2-7, with 7 bases fitting TRBD1. Losses at the gene ends were 3 bases for V and 9 bases for J; bases not matched to a gene: 5. The germline gives CDR1 MNHEY, CDR2 SVGEGT. The CDR3 contains 12 residues. The CDR3 coding sequence is TGTGCCAGCAGTTATTACGGGACAGTGCAGTACGTC. It is translated as CASSYYGTVQYV.

The chain uses TRBV5-1 and TRBJ2-7, with 8 nucleotides matching TRBD1. The CDR3 spans 15 residues. The V and J ends lost 4 bases and 0 bases, in that order; junction bases with no gene match: 6. Germline V CDR1 and CDR2: SGHRS, YFSETQ. The CDR3 sequence is CASSPRQGNSYEQYF. CDR3 coding DNA: TGCGCCAGCAGCCCCCGACAGGGGAACTCCTACGAGCAGTACTTC.

The rearrangement joins TRBV10-3 to TRBJ2-3; maybe TRBD1 (6 bases). There are 13 residues in the CDR3. Germline V gene sequence: CDR1 ENHRY, CDR2 SYGVKD. V was pared by 6 bases and J by 3 bases, with 10 bases between. The CDR3 protein is CAIRAQGTDTQYF. The CDR3, as DNA: TGTGCCATCAGGGCTCAGGGGACAGATACGCAGTATTTT.

The chain links TRBV27 to TRBJ2-7, with D maybe TRBD2 (6 bases). CDR3 length equals 14 residues. Trimming left V 3 bases short and J 3 bases short, with 12 bases between. Per the germline V gene, CDR1 is MNHEY and CDR2 is SMNVEV (reference sequence). The DNA for the CDR3 is TGTGCCAGCAGTTTGGGTAGCGGCCACTACGAGCAGTACTTC. It encodes CASSLGSGHYEQYF.

This chain's CDR3 is CATSDRRVPDTQYF. CDR3 sequence (DNA): TGTGCCACCAGTGACCGCAGGGTTCCAGATACGCAGTATTTT. V gene TRBV24-1 combines with J gene TRBJ2-3, with D possibly being TRBD1 (5 bases). Germline values: CDR1 KGHDR, CDR2 SFDVKD. CDR3 length equals 14 residues. V was trimmed by 4 bases and J by 4 bases, leaving 11 bases between them.

The CDR3 sequence: CASSYSMQGNAEAFF. DNA for the CDR3: TGTGCCAGCAGTTACTCGATGCAGGGAAATGCTGAAGCTTTCTTT. This rearrangement joins TRBV6-5 to TRBJ1-1, with D perhaps matching TRBD1 (5 bases). This CDR3 spans 15 amino acids. The germline V gene has CDR1 MNHEY and CDR2 SVGAGI. V lost 0 bases, J lost 6 bases, and 14 bases lay in between.

This clone was seen only once. The V and J genes are TRBV6-2 or TRBV6-3 and TRBJ2-1, with 8 bases that match TRBD1. Germline V gene lookup returns CDR1 MNHEY and CDR2 SVGEGT. Trimming cost V 4 bases and J 2 bases; bases outside gene matches: 1. The CDR3 is made up of 14 amino acids. CDR3 protein: CASSSDRAYNEQFF. The CDR3 coding sequence is TGTGCCAGCAGTTCGGACAGGGCCTACAATGAGCAGTTCTTC.

The chain carries TRBV15 and TRBJ2-2, with D possibly TRBD2 on 5 matching bases. This CDR3 contains 14 residues. Germline CDR1 and CDR2: LNHNV and YYDKDF (reference sequence). V gave up 1 base and J gave up 5 bases, with 8 bases separating them. CDR3 loop: CATSRVTGTGELFF. The CDR3 DNA sequence: TGTGCCACCAGCAGAGTTACGGGGACCGGGGAGCTGTTTTTT.

This chain links TRBV27 with TRBJ2-1, with D perhaps matching TRBD2 (6 bases). Germline CDR1 is MNHEY and CDR2 is SMNVEV (reference sequence). Trimming left V 0 bases short and J 7 bases short, with 10 bases between. The CDR3 runs to 14 residues. The CDR3 bases are TGTGCCAGCAGTTTATCGTGGAGGGCTAATGAGCAGTTCTTC. Translated: CASSLSWRANEQFF.

The rearrangement links TRBV18 to TRBJ2-7; 11 nucleotides agree with TRBD1. Germline assignment: CDR1 KGHSH and CDR2 LQKENI. The CDR3 length is 14 residues. V shed 3 bases, J shed 7 bases, and the junction held 5 bases outside the gene matches. The CDR3 loop reads CASSPGQGAREQYF. CDR3 bases: TGTGCCAGCTCACCCGGACAGGGGGCGCGGGAGCAGTACTTC.

The chain joins TRBV4-3 to TRBJ1-2; TRBD1 might be the D (5 bases). Trimming cost V 0 bases and J 8 bases, with 19 bases left between them. The CDR3 is made up of 16 amino acids. Per the germline V gene, CDR1 is LGHNA and CDR2 is YSLEER. The DNA for the CDR3 is TGCGCCAGCAGCCAAGATTTGGGTCGGGGGGGAGGAGGCTACACCTTC. Residues: CASSQDLGRGGGGYTF.

This chain links TRBV9 with TRBJ1-2; D is unclear. This CDR3 comprises 15 residues. CDR1 and CDR2 (germline): SGDLS, YYNGEE. The V end lost 4 bases, the J end lost 7 bases, and 20 bases lay between the germline ends. This CDR3 is CASSPPAGGFSGYTF. For the CDR3, the DNA is TGTGCCAGCAGCCCCCCCGCTGGCGGGTTCAGTGGCTACACCTTC. The full variable domain, its missing parts supplied by reference TRBV9 and TRBJ1-2, is DSGVTQTPKHLITATGQRVTLRCSPRSGDLSVYWYQQSLDQGLQFLIQYYNGEERAKGNILERFSAQQFPDLHSELNLSSLELGDSALYFCASSPPAGGFSGYTFGSGTRLTVV.

The rearrangement uses TRBV4-2 and TRBJ1-2; D remains ambiguous. Germline CDR1 is LGHNA and CDR2 is YNFKEQ. Trimming took off 0 bases at V and 2 bases at J, with 10 bases between the two ends. The CDR3 totals 15 residues. In DNA, the CDR3 is TGTGCCAGCAGCCAAGATATGGCAGGCAACTATGGCTACACCTTC. It encodes CASSQDMAGNYGYTF.

The J gene is TRBJ2-5, the V gene TRBV24-1; 10 nucleotides line up with TRBD1. The V and J ends lost 2 bases and 5 bases, in that order; junction bases with no gene match: 16. This CDR3 region has 19 residues. Germline V gene data show CDR1 as KGHDR and CDR2 as SFDVKD. The CDR3 coding sequence is TGTGCCACCAGTGATTCCTGGGTCCGGGACAGGGGAGTGGGGGAGACCCAGTACTTC. This translates into CATSDSWVRDRGVGETQYF.

The chain recombines TRBV4-2 with TRBJ2-3; TRBD2 matches 11 bases. This CDR3 spans 16 amino acids. Per germline, CDR1 LGHNA and CDR2 YNFKEQ. Germline trimming cut 8 bases from V and 1 base from J; bases unmatched to any gene: 8. CDR3 residues: CASGPLAGGGTDTQYF. The CDR3 nucleotides read TGTGCCAGCGGTCCCTTAGCGGGAGGGGGCACAGATACGCAGTATTTT.

This sequence joins TRBV4-2 and TRBJ2-2; 10 nucleotides align to TRBD2. Germline values: CDR1 LGHNA, CDR2 YNFKEQ. With 1 base clipped from V and 0 bases from J, the junction kept 5 bases outside the gene matches. CDR3 length equals 18 residues. CDR3 residues: CASSQGLAGGPNTGELFF. The CDR3 nucleotides are TGTGCCAGCAGCCAAGGGTTAGCGGGAGGCCCGAACACCGGGGAGCTGTTTTTT.